This TCR delta chain was identified during a study of gamma-delta chains in newborns, infants, children. Study summary: Microbial exposure reportedly drives polyclonal innate γδ T cell expansion after birth.

The CDR3 totals 14 residues. From germline, CDR1 is GEAIGNYY and CDR2 EKD. Comments on this clone: An end of the junction does not agree with germline; a read error may underlie this.

TCRdb reprocessed the reads using CATT. The table includes 9,200 or so delta-chain clones, about 23% detected once. This receptor was taken from a child who was a newborn, infant or young child, either healthy, febrile or measles-vaccinated (not recorded which). V is TRDV2 and J is TRDJ1; D remains ambiguous. The sample consisted of blood. CDR3 amino acids: CACDTLTLTDKPIF. In DNA, the CDR3 is TGTGCCTGTGACACCCTTACCCTCACCGATAAACCCATCTTT.